This T cell receptor beta chain was captured by sequencing in a study of technical replicates of blood from several donors. The protocol was immunoSEQ multiplex PCR, while the TCRdb copy is restricted to in-frame clones and leaves out a portion. The sample holds 60,000 or so clones, roughly 97% seen once. Germline assignment: CDR1 MNHNY and CDR2 SVGAGI (reference sequence). V was cut by 0 bases and J by 6 bases, with 15 bases left in between. The CDR3 consists of 16 residues. The J gene is TRBJ1-5, the V gene TRBV6-6; D unclear. Sequencing was carried out using T cells isolated from PBMCs. This receptor was identified in a human donor in good health. This chain's CDR3 is CASSYSKEAVGQPQHF. As DNA, the CDR3 is TGTGCCAGCAGTTACTCGAAGGAGGCTGTCGGTCAGCCCCAGCATTTT.